This TCR beta chain derives from a study of blood T cell repertoires in COVID-19. Looking at the study overall: Sites in the United States, Italy and Spain provided acute and convalescent COVID-19 samples.

The CDR3 is made up of 14 amino acids. CDR1 is SGHTA, CDR2 FQGTGA, per germline. Trimming removed 1 base at V and 10 bases at J, with 14 bases between. The assay was immunoSEQ multiplex PCR, and TCRdb's table has in-frame clones only and misses some. Of 200,000 to 300,000 clones listed, approximately 86% are singletons. This clone was seen a handful of times. The sequencing sample was made of peripheral blood. This receptor was obtained from a woman in her sixties with active or convalescent COVID-19. This chain connects TRBV7-3 to TRBJ2-1; D possibly corresponds to TRBD2 (6 bases). CDR3 loop: CASSLNGLEGEQFF. The CDR3 DNA sequence: TGTGCCAGCAGCTTAAATGGGCTGGAGGGGGAGCAGTTCTTC.